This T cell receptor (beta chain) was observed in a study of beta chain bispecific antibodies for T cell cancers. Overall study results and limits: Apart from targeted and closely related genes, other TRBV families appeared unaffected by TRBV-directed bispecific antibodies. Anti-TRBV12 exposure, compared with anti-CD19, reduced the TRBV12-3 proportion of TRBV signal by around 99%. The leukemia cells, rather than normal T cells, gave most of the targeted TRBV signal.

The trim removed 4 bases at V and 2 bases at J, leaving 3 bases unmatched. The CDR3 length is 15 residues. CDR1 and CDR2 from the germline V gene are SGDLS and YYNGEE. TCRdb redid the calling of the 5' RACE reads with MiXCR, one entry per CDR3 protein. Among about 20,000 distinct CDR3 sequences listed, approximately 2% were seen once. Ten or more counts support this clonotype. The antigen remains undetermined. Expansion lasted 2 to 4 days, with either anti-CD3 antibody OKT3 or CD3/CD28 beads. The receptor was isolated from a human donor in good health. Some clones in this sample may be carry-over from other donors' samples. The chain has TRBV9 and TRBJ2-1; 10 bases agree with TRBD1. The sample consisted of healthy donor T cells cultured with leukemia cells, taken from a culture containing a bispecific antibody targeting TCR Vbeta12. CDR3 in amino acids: CASSSGQGAYNEQFF. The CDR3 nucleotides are TGTGCCAGCAGCTCTGGACAGGGGGCCTACAATGAGCAGTTCTTC.